These T cell receptor beta chains were read from a single sample in a study of blood T cell repertoires in COVID-19. Generated by immunoSEQ multiplex PCR, the TCRdb table keeps only in-frame clones and is missing some. This sample carries 300,000 to 400,000 clones, around nine tenths of them seen once, and the ten largest clones take roughly 3.5%. Specimen: peripheral blood. The source of these receptors is a young woman who had recovered from COVID-19. The CDR3 runs from the conserved cysteine through the conserved F or W. Where a row states a size, it is once, few, many or the class of an expanded clone; other rows omit it.

j_call clone_size v_call cdr3_aa
TRBJ2-2 . TRBV5-6 CASSIRDRPTGELFF
TRBJ1-6 . TRBV6-2/TRBV6-3 CASSPTGNNSPLHF
TRBJ1-1 once TRBV6-1 CASSEVRFPRGRGSEAFF
TRBJ1-1 . TRBV5-4 CASSLEGGAGENTEAFF
TRBJ2-5 . TRBV5-6 CASSLRTSGREETQYF
TRBJ1-1 . TRBV18 CASSVGYTEAFF
TRBJ2-1 few TRBV21-1 CASSKDYEQFF
TRBJ2-1 . TRBV9 CASSAGTSGFQGYNEQFF
TRBJ2-3 . TRBV6-1 CASSEGAGGPTDTQYF
TRBJ2-1 . TRBV10-1 CASPKRASHRLRDEQFF
TRBJ2-5 . TRBV6-1 CASSEARLGQIQETQYF
TRBJ1-1 . TRBV4-3 CASSQGAMNTEAFF
TRBJ2-4 . TRBV19 CASRDRVNIQYF
TRBJ1-2 . TRBV19 CASSGRDTADGYTF
TRBJ2-1 . TRBV12-5 CASGLVNSGRASEQFF
TRBJ1-6 . TRBV6-5 CASRPDLGPYSPLHF
TRBJ1-2 . TRBV7-2 CASSPRLWVRYGYTF